Below, 32 T cell receptor beta chains from the same sample are listed, as sequenced in a study of shared clonotypes between healthy human individuals. Profiling relied on immunoSEQ multiplex PCR, and the TCRdb table lists in-frame clones only, not all of them. The sample records 2 million to 3 million clones, approximately 92% being singletons. The material sequenced was naive CD4+ T cells sorted from blood. Subset noted: CD45RA+ positively selected. These receptors were taken from a man in his late teens or twenties in good health.

The gene calls are TRBV7-9 and TRBJ2-5, with D hard to call. Germline-derived CDR1 and CDR2 are SEHNR and FQNEAQ (reference sequence). This CDR3 has 14 amino acids. The germline V and J ends were trimmed by 3 bases and 5 bases, with 13 bases remaining between them. The CDR3 region is CASSFQRQVETQYF. The DNA for the CDR3 is TGTGCCAGCAGCTTCCAACGGCAGGTCGAGACCCAGTACTTC.

CDR3 sequence (DNA): TGTGCCAGCAAGGGGACAGGGATCTACGAGCAGTACTTC. It specifies CASKGTGIYEQYF. This chain connects TRBV2 to TRBJ2-7, with 9 bases that match TRBD1. Germline V gives CDR1 SNHLY, CDR2 FYNNEI. The CDR3 sequence is 13 residues long. Losses at the gene ends were 7 bases for V and 3 bases for J; bases not matched to a gene: 4.

The J gene is TRBJ2-6, the V gene TRBV10-3, with a tentative D call TRBD2 (5 bases). The germline CDR1 and CDR2 sequences are ENHRY and SYGVKD. This CDR3 has 14 residues. V was pared by 7 bases and J by 0 bases, with 7 bases between. The CDR3 DNA sequence: TGTGCCATCACCAGCGGCTCTGGGGCCAACGTCCTGACTTTC. As protein: CAITSGSGANVLTF.

This clone was seen a single time. The DNA of the CDR3 is TGTGCCAGTAAGTCTTTGGGGACTGAAGCTTTCTTT. It encodes CASKSLGTEAFF. The chain employs TRBV19 and TRBJ1-1; D call uncertain. Trimming cost V 7 bases and J 5 bases, with 11 bases left between them. The CDR3 loop spans 12 amino acids. Germline V gene data show CDR1 as LNHDA and CDR2 as SQIVND (reference sequence).

The rearrangement uses TRBV6-5 and TRBJ1-3; D is ambiguous. Trimming took 6 bases from V and 4 from J, leaving 10 bases between them. Germline V lookup: CDR1 MNHEY, CDR2 SVGAGI. This CDR3 is 13 amino acids long. In DNA form, the CDR3 reads TGTGCCAGCAGGACCGGACGGGGAAACACCATATATTTT. The encoded protein is CASRTGRGNTIYF.

V and J are TRBV28 and TRBJ1-4; no reliable D call. The germline V gene has CDR1 MDHEN and CDR2 SYDVKM. Trimming took 8 bases from V and 4 from J, leaving 11 bases between them. The CDR3 spans 13 residues. CDR3 in amino acids: CASEGRGNEKLFF. CDR3 DNA: TGTGCCAGCGAAGGACGGGGTAATGAAAAACTGTTTTTT.

The chain uses TRBV7-6 and TRBJ2-7; D remains ambiguous. V was shortened by 5 bases and J by 2 bases, with 10 bases between the two germline ends. The germline V gene encodes CDR1 SGHVS and CDR2 FNYEAQ. This CDR3 has 13 residues. For the CDR3, the DNA is TGTGCCAGCAGCCGTTCAGAGGCCTACGAGCAGTACTTC. Residues: CASSRSEAYEQYF.

The V gene is TRBV10-2, the J gene TRBJ2-2; D not certain. V was pared by 2 bases and J by 1 base, with 8 bases between. Looked up from germline, CDR1 is WSHSY and CDR2 is SAAADI. The CDR3 sequence is 15 residues long. The CDR3, as DNA: TGCGCCAGCAGTGAGGGTGGATTGAACACCGGGGAGCTGTTTTTT. Amino acid sequence: CASSEGGLNTGELFF.

This chain joins TRBV4-1 and TRBJ2-1, with D maybe TRBD2 (6 bases). Per germline, CDR1 MGHRA and CDR2 YSYEKL. This CDR3 has 13 amino acids. Trimming pared 5 bases from V and 16 bases from J, leaving 21 bases between. CDR3 loop: CASSEGVLRDSFF. Written as DNA, the CDR3 is TGCGCCAGCAGCGAAGGGGTCCTGCGGGACTCCTTCTTC.

V is TRBV19 and J is TRBJ2-5, with D unclear. The CDR3 spans 12 residues. Germline assignment: CDR1 LNHDA and CDR2 SQIVND (reference sequence). V was trimmed by 5 bases and J by 5 bases, leaving 9 bases between them. The CDR3 region is CASSESRETQYF. Here the CDR3 DNA reads TGTGCCAGTAGTGAGTCGAGGGAGACCCAGTACTTC. The full variable domain, rest sourced from reference TRBV19 and TRBJ2-5, is DGGITQSPKYLFRKEGQNVTLSCEQNLNHDAMYWYRQDPGQGLRLIYYSQIVNDFQKGDIAEGYSVSREKKESFPLTVTSAQKNPTAFYLCASSESRETQYFGPGTRLLVL.

V usage is TRBV19 and J usage is TRBJ1-3; D is ambiguous. The V gene's germline CDR1 is LNHDA and CDR2 SQIVND (reference sequence). V was clipped by 4 bases and J by 0 bases, with 7 bases between them. The CDR3 length is 14 residues. This chain's CDR3 is CASSTAYSGNTIYF. For the CDR3, the DNA is TGTGCCAGTAGTACCGCATACTCTGGAAACACCATATATTTT.

The chain carries TRBV4-3 and TRBJ2-3, with D uncertain. CDR3 length: 12 residues. In germline, CDR1 is LGHNA, CDR2 YSLEER. Trimming shortened V by 4 bases and J by 5 bases, and 7 bases separated the two germline ends. The CDR3 DNA reads as TGCGCCAGCAGCCCGTGGTTAGATACGCAGTATTTT. Its translation is CASSPWLDTQYF.

As to this clone: The sample contains more than one DNA sequence encoding this CDR3. The genes are TRBV4-3 and TRBJ1-2; no clear D gene. The CDR3 has 13 residues. Trimming pared 0 bases from V and 2 bases from J, leaving 4 bases between. Germline lookup yields CDR1 LGHNA and CDR2 YSLEER. In DNA form, the CDR3 reads TGCGCCAGCAGCCAAGACGGAAACTATGGCTACACCTTC. It codes for CASSQDGNYGYTF.

This chain links TRBV5-6 with TRBJ1-1; unclear D gene. CDR1 SGHDT and CDR2 YYEEEE come from the germline V gene. V was clipped by 2 bases and J by 0 bases, with 11 bases between them. The CDR3 is made up of 15 amino acids. CDR3 loop: CASSLSDFMNTEAFF. DNA of the CDR3: TGTGCCAGCAGCTTATCTGATTTTATGAACACTGAAGCTTTCTTT.

This sequence joins TRBV25-1 and TRBJ2-5, with 8 bases matching TRBD2. Germline V gene data show CDR1 as MGHDK and CDR2 as SYGVNS. J was trimmed by 4 bases and V by 1 base; bases with no gene match: 8. This CDR3 comprises 16 residues. CDR3 bases: TGTGCCAGCAGTGAATCCCGGGGGGGCGTCACAGAGACCCAGTACTTC. This translates into CASSESRGGVTETQYF.

This clone was found a few times. The chain carries TRBV5-1 and TRBJ1-1, with 7 bases that match TRBD1. The CDR3 sequence is 14 residues long. Trimming cost V 0 bases and J 6 bases; bases outside gene matches: 5. Germline CDR1 SGHRS, CDR2 YFSETQ. The CDR3 region has the DNA TGCGCCAGCAGCTTGGATGACAGGGCCGCTGAAGCTTTCTTT. It specifies CASSLDDRAAEAFF.

The chain links TRBV5-1 to TRBJ2-5; D gene unclear. The V end was cut by 0 bases, the J end by 7 bases, with 19 bases between. The CDR3 totals 16 residues. Germline lookup yields CDR1 SGHRS and CDR2 YFSETQ. CDR3 sequence: CASSLELRRDQATQYF. CDR3 nucleotides: TGCGCCAGCAGCTTGGAGTTAAGAAGAGACCAGGCGACCCAGTACTTC.

The chain links TRBV6-5 to TRBJ1-6, with D uncertain. CDR1 and CDR2 from the germline V gene are MNHEY and SVGAGI. V lost 7 bases and J lost 4, with 8 bases in between. CDR3 size: 13 residues. The CDR3 protein is CASTRVYNSPLHF. Here the CDR3 DNA reads TGTGCCAGCACCAGAGTATATAATTCACCCCTCCACTTT.

The chain recombines TRBV18 with TRBJ1-1; tentative D call: TRBD1 (6 bases). Germline V gene lookup returns CDR1 KGHSH and CDR2 LQKENI. Trimming took off 1 base at V and 0 bases at J, with 12 bases between the two ends. The CDR3 runs 16 residues. The CDR3 DNA reads TGTGCCAGCTCACCACGGGACATTCAGTTGAACACTGAAGCTTTCTTT. Protein product: CASSPRDIQLNTEAFF.

Remarks on this clone: This specimen includes other DNA sequences encoding the same CDR3. The rearrangement links TRBV28 to TRBJ2-3; TRBD1 is a possible D gene (6 bases). Germline-derived CDR1 and CDR2 are MDHEN and SYDVKM. The CDR3 is 15 amino acids. Trimming stripped 4 bases from V and 1 base from J, with 12 bases between. CDR3 coding DNA: TGTGCCAGCAGTTCGTCAGGGGCAGGCACAGATACGCAGTATTTT. Translating gives CASSSSGAGTDTQYF.

About this clone: The sample carries other DNA sequences with the same CDR3. The genes are TRBV7-2 and TRBJ2-1; D remains ambiguous. The CDR3 length is 15 residues. V shed 1 base and J shed 1 base, with 8 bases lying between them. The germline gives CDR1 SGHTA, CDR2 FQGNSA. Here the CDR3 DNA reads TGTGCCAGCAGCTTAGGTGGGATATCCTACAATGAGCAGTTCTTC. Its translation is CASSLGGISYNEQFF.

V gene TRBV21-1 combines with J gene TRBJ2-7; TRBD1 reflects the table's D call only, with no check against the DNA. TRBV21-1 is termed a pseudogene. This CDR3 contains 15 residues. CDR3 residues: CASSKGGQSSYEQYF. CDR3 nucleotides: TGTGCCAGCAGCAAAGGGGGACAGAGCTCCTACGAGCAGTACTTC.

J is TRBJ2-5 and V is TRBV30; 9 bases fit TRBD1. J was trimmed by 5 bases and V by 7 bases; bases with no gene match: 14. The CDR3 has 15 amino acids. The V gene's germline CDR1 is GTSNPN and CDR2 SVGIG (reference sequence). The CDR3 is CASNWGDRDMETQYF. The CDR3 coding sequence is TGTGCCTCAAACTGGGGGGACAGGGACATGGAGACCCAGTACTTC.

This sequence joins TRBV1 and TRBJ2-7; the D call TRBD1 from the table was never checked on the DNA. TRBV1 is an annotated pseudogene. The CDR3 has 14 amino acids. In DNA form, the CDR3 reads TGCACCAGCAGCCCACCGGGACAGGGGACCGAGCAGTACTTC. Its translation is CTSSPPGQGTEQYF.

The CDR3 coding sequence is TGTGCCAGCACGGGGGCCGGGGAAAAACTGTTTTTT. Encoded protein: CASTGAGEKLFF. The chain recombines TRBV2 with TRBJ1-4; D perhaps matches TRBD1 (6 bases). The CDR3 is 12 amino acids. Trimming took 7 bases from V and 8 from J, leaving 11 bases between them. Germline loops: CDR1 SNHLY, CDR2 FYNNEI.

The J gene is TRBJ1-1, the V gene TRBV5-4; a weak D match, TRBD1 (5 bases). The ends were cut back, 2 bases at V and 3 bases at J, with 8 bases in the middle. Germline CDR1 is SGHNT and CDR2 is YYREEE (reference sequence). There are 13 residues in the CDR3. The CDR3 DNA sequence: TGTGCCAGCAGCTTCAGGGATGACACTGAAGCTTTCTTT. Protein product: CASSFRDDTEAFF. Based on the CDR3 plus reference TRBV5-4 and TRBJ1-1, the full variable domain is ETGVTQSPTHLIKTRGQQVTLRCSSQSGHNTVSWYQQALGQGPQFIFQYYREEENGRGNFPPRFSGLQFPNYSSELNVNALELDDSALYLCASSFRDDTEAFFGQGTRLTVV.

The rearrangement links TRBV6-5 to TRBJ1-2; D possibly corresponds to TRBD1 (6 bases). Looked up from germline, CDR1 is MNHEY and CDR2 is SVGAGI. The CDR3 runs to 15 residues. V gave up 0 bases and J gave up 4 bases, with 12 bases separating them. CDR3 amino acids: CASSYSVTGLYGYTF. Written as DNA, the CDR3 is TGTGCCAGCAGTTACTCGGTGACAGGCCTCTATGGCTACACCTTC.

The rearrangement joins TRBV6-5 to TRBJ1-1; 7 positions agree with TRBD1. Germline CDR1 MNHEY, CDR2 SVGAGI. The ends lost 5 bases at V and 5 bases at J; junction bases unmatched: 2. This CDR3 has 12 amino acids. The CDR3 DNA is TGTGCCAGCAGTGAACAGGGGACTGAAGCTTTCTTT. Protein product: CASSEQGTEAFF.

V usage is TRBV10-2 and J usage is TRBJ2-3; TRBD1 might be the D (6 bases). Germline CDR1 WSHSY, CDR2 SAAADI. V shed 0 bases and J shed 4 bases, with 14 bases lying between them. The CDR3 is made up of 16 amino acids. CDR3 nucleotides: TGCGCCAGCAGTGAGTCAGACAGGAAAGCTGCAGATACGCAGTATTTT. This codes for CASSESDRKAADTQYF.

There are a few counts of this clone. The rearrangement links TRBV4-2 to TRBJ1-1; 7 bases match TRBD1. The CDR3 has 15 amino acids. J gave up 3 bases and V 0 bases, and 4 bases lay outside the gene matches. In germline, CDR1 is LGHNA, CDR2 YNFKEQ. The CDR3 loop is CASSQEGQSDTEAFF. The CDR3 DNA is TGTGCCAGCAGCCAAGAGGGACAGAGCGACACTGAAGCTTTCTTT.

V is TRBV7-6 and J is TRBJ2-2; tentatively, D is TRBD1 (5 bases). The germline V and J ends were trimmed by 1 base and 1 base, with 13 bases remaining between them. CDR3 size: 17 residues. CDR1 is SGHVS, CDR2 FNYEAQ, per germline. In nucleotides, the CDR3 is TGTGCCAGCAGCTTAGTCCCCAGGGATTTGAACACCGGGGAGCTGTTTTTT. This encodes CASSLVPRDLNTGELFF.

In DNA form, the CDR3 reads TGTGCCAGCAGCGTCGATCCTAAGGGACCTTACGAGCAGTACTTC. This encodes CASSVDPKGPYEQYF. The chain has TRBV9 and TRBJ2-7, with D perhaps being TRBD1 or TRBD2 (5 bases each). This CDR3 contains 15 residues. The V end was cut by 2 bases, the J end by 4 bases, with 16 bases between. From germline, CDR1 is SGDLS and CDR2 YYNGEE.